The clone carrying this T cell receptor (beta chain) was counted many times. The data derive from a study of Graves' ophthalmopathy and Graves' hyperthyroidism. The sequenced template was RNA, covering the TCR beta CDR3 region. Second-round multiplex PCR came after first-round RT-PCR with HTBI primers. TCRdb processed the multiplex PCR reads anew with MiXCR; each CDR3 protein has one entry. This table holds under 400,000 distinct CDR3 sequences, 15% to 20% found once. This CDR3 is built from 14 residues. The V gene's germline CDR1 is SEHNR and CDR2 FQNEAQ (reference sequence). Trimming left V 5 bases short and J 3 bases short, with 13 bases between. PBMCs were density-gradient isolated from around 9.2 ml fresh blood.

The TCR sequence derives from an adult man with Graves' ophthalmopathy. The V and J genes are TRBV7-9 and TRBJ1-1; TRBD1 might be the D (5 bases). Sequences were obtained from peripheral blood. The DNA of the CDR3 is TGTGCCAGCAGCCAGTCAGGGTCGGACACTGAAGCTTTCTTT. Protein sequence: CASSQSGSDTEAFF.